This is a list of T cell receptor beta chains from one sample in a study of cytomegalovirus exposure and HLA in healthy donors. Method: immunoSEQ multiplex PCR; TCRdb's copy keeps in-frame clones and lacks some. The table records some 120,000 clones, about 74% of them present only once. Sequenced sample: PBMCs. These receptors were obtained from a female donor in good health and CMV-seronegative. Both conserved end residues are part of each CDR3. The D gene is left open where the match is weak. Size values are once, few and many counts, or a class for expanded clones, and some rows have none.

cdr3_length	clone_size	d_call	j_call	v_call	cdr3_aa	cdr3_nt
14	-	TRBD1	TRBJ1-2	TRBV6-5	CASSYSEGAWGYTF	TGTGCCAGCAGTTACTCGGAGGGGGCTTGGGGCTACACCTTC
13	-	TRBD2	TRBJ2-5	TRBV6-1	CASSLAGAGEQYF	TGTGCCAGCAGTCTAGCGGGGGCTGGGGAGCAGTACTTC
14	-	-	TRBJ1-6	TRBV6-6	CASSYRVDNSPLHF	TGTGCCAGCAGTTACCGGGTAGATAATTCACCCCTCCACTTT
14	-	TRBD2	TRBJ2-3	TRBV5-1	CASSPRGGTDTQYF	TGCGCCAGCAGCCCCCGGGGGGGCACAGATACGCAGTATTTT
18	-	TRBD1	TRBJ1-5	TRBV19	CASSSWTGNKASNQPQHF	TGTGCCAGTAGTTCATGGACAGGGAATAAGGCGAGCAATCAGCCCCAGCATTTT
17	-	-	TRBJ2-7	TRBV5-1	CASSFSARALSSYEQYF	TGCGCCAGCAGCTTTTCCGCTCGAGCGTTGAGCTCCTACGAGCAGTACTTC
16	-	-	TRBJ1-5	TRBV19	CASSIGLSRGNQPQHF	TGTGCCAGTAGTATAGGACTGTCCCGAGGCAATCAGCCCCAGCATTTT
17	-	-	TRBJ2-1	TRBV7-9	CASSYRSARATYNEQFF	TGTGCCAGCAGCTACCGGTCGGCGCGGGCTACCTACAATGAGCAGTTCTTC
15	-	TRBD2	TRBJ2-3	TRBV10-3	CAIRQRGEGTDTQYF	TGTGCCATCAGACAGCGGGGGGAGGGCACAGATACGCAGTATTTT
17	once	TRBD1	TRBJ1-1	TRBV7-3	CASSLLGQGALRTEAFF	TGTGCCAGCAGCTTACTGGGACAGGGGGCGCTACGCACTGAAGCTTTCTTT
14	-	-	TRBJ2-3	TRBV18	CASSPTGGPDTQYF	TGTGCCAGCTCGCCGACAGGCGGGCCCGATACGCAGTATTTT
16	-	TRBD1	TRBJ2-3	TRBV9	CASSVGTGVSTDTQYF	TGTGCCAGCAGCGTAGGGACAGGGGTTAGCACAGATACGCAGTATTTT
14	-	-	TRBJ2-1	TRBV25-1	CASSESRSYNEQFF	TGTGCCAGCAGTGAATCTCGGTCCTACAATGAGCAGTTCTTC
12	-	TRBD1	TRBJ1-1	TRBV7-9	CSSSSGMGQCFF	TGTTCCAGCAGCTCCGGTATGGGACAGTGCTTCTTT
15	-	TRBD2	TRBJ2-3	TRBV6-1	CATSGTSGLADTQYF	TGTGCCACCTCAGGGACTAGCGGGTTAGCAGATACGCAGTATTTT
20	-	TRBD2	TRBJ2-5	TRBV6-1	CASSEAPGSSGGPVGATQYF	TGTGCCAGCAGTGAAGCGCCAGGATCTAGCGGGGGGCCAGTTGGGGCGACCCAGTACTTC
14	-	TRBD1	TRBJ1-5	TRBV27	CASSDRQGSQPQHF	TGTGCCAGCAGCGACCGACAGGGTAGTCAGCCCCAGCATTTT
14	-	-	TRBJ2-3	TRBV4-1	CASSPQGWGDTQYF	TGCGCCAGCAGCCCGCAGGGTTGGGGAGATACGCAGTATTTT
14	-	-	TRBJ1-2	TRBV7-9	CASSLAPFSYGYTF	TGTGCCAGCAGCTTAGCCCCGTTCTCCTATGGCTACACCTTC
16	-	-	TRBJ1-2	TRBV9	CASSVATAQMSYGYTF	TGTGCCAGCAGCGTAGCTACGGCACAGATGTCCTATGGCTACACCTTC
17	-	TRBD1	TRBJ1-5	TRBV23-1	CASSQQLLDREDQPQHF	TGCGCCAGCAGTCAACAATTACTCGACAGGGAAGATCAGCCCCAGCATTTT
14	-	-	TRBJ2-1	TRBV7-9	CASSPSTSYNEQFF	TGTGCCAGCAGCCCGTCGACTAGCTACAATGAGCAGTTCTTC
14	-	-	TRBJ1-2	TRBV7-2	CASSSVGGGEGYTF	TGTGCCAGCAGCTCCGTCGGTGGGGGGGAGGGCTACACCTTC
14	-	-	TRBJ1-2	TRBV29-1	CSVPGGRGHYGYTF	TGCAGCGTCCCCGGGGGGAGGGGACACTATGGCTACACCTTC
12	-	-	TRBJ1-2	TRBV30	CAWSGGHNGYTF	TGTGCCTGGAGTGGCGGGCACAATGGCTACACCTTC
13	-	-	TRBJ2-3	TRBV12-5	CASGSQFGDTQYF	TGTGCTAGTGGTTCGCAATTCGGAGATACGCAGTATTTT
12	-	-	TRBJ2-7	TRBV2	CASGEERYEQYF	TGTGCCAGTGGGGAGGAGCGCTACGAGCAGTACTTC
16	-	TRBD2	TRBJ2-3	TRBV7-6	CASSLGSGGASDTQYF	TGTGCCAGCAGCTTAGGGAGCGGGGGGGCATCCGATACGCAGTATTTT